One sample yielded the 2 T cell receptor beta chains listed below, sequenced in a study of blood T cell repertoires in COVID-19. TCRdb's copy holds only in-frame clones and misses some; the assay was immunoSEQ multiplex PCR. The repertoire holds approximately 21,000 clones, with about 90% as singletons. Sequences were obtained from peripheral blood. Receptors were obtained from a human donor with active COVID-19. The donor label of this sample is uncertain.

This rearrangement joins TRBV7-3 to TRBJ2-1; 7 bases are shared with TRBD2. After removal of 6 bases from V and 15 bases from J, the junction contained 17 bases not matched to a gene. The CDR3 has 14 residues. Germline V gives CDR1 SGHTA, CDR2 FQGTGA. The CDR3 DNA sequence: TGTGCCAGCAGTCTAGGCCCCACTAGCGCAGCGCGGTTCTTC. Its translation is CASSLGPTSAARFF. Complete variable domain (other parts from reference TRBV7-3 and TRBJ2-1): GAGVSQTPSNKVTEKGKYVELRCDPISGHTALYWYRQSLGQGPEFLIYFQGTGAADDSGLPNDRFFAVRPEGSVSTLKIQRTERGDSAVYLCASSLGPTSAARFFGPGTRLTVL.

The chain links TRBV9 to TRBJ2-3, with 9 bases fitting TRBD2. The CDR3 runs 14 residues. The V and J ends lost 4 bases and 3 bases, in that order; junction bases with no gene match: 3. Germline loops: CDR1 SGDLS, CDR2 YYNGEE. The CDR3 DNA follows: TGTGCCAGCAGCACGAGCGGGAGGACAGATACGCAGTATTTT. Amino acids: CASSTSGRTDTQYF.